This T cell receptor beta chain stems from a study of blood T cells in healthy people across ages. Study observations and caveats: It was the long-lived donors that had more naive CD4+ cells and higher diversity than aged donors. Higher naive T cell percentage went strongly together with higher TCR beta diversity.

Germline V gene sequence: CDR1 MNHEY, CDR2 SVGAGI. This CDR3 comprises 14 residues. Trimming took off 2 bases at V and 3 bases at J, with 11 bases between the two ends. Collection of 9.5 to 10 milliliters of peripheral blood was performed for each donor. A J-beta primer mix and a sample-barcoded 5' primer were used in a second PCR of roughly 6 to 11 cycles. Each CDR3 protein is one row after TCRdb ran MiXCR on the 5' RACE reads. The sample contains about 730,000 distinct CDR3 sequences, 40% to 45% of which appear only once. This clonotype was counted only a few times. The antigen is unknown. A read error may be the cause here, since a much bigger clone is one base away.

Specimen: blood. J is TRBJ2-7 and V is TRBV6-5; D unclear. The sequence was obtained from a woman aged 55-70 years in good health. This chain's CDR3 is CASSYEFRGYEQYF. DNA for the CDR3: TGTGCCAGCAGTTACGAGTTTAGAGGCTACGAGCAGTACTTC.